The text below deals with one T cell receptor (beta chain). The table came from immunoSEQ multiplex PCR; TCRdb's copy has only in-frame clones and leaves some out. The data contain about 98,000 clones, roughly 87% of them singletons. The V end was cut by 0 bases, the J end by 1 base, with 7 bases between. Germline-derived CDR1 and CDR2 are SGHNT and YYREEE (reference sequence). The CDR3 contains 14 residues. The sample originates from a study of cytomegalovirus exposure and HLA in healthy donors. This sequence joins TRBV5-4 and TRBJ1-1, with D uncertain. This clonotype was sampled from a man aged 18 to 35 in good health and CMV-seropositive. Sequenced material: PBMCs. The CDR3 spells CASSLGRKNTEAFF. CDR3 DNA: TGTGCCAGCAGCTTGGGCAGAAAGAACACTGAAGCTTTCTTT.